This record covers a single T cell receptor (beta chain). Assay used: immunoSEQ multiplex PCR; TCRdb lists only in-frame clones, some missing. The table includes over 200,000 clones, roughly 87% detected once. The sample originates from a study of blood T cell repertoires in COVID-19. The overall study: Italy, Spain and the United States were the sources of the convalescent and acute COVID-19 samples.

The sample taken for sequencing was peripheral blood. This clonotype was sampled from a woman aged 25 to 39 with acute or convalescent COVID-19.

CDR3 loop: CASSSESRGNEQFF. CDR3 sequence (DNA): TGTGCCAGCAGTAGCGAATCGAGGGGGAATGAGCAGTTCTTC. The V call is TRBV6-5, the J call TRBJ2-1, with a possible D match to TRBD1 (6 bases). Trimming removed 5 bases from V and 7 bases from J, with 15 bases in between. Germline lookup yields CDR1 MNHEY and CDR2 SVGAGI. CDR3 length equals 14 residues.